This T cell receptor (beta chain) was recorded in a study of CD8 T cells in ankylosing spondylitis. Study-level points and caveats: One TCR beta motif, made up of under ten highly homologous variants, appeared characteristic of ankylosing spondylitis blood. Disease-linked clones reportedly showed significant enrichment in matched ankylosing spondylitis synovial fluid. In the blood and synovial fluid of reactive arthritis, some motif variants had been previously reported. Within peripheral blood, clones linked to disease were CD8+ and relatively rare.

On this clonotype: Its cognate antigen is unknown.

Germline lookup yields CDR1 SQVTM and CDR2 ANQGSEA. The CDR3 length is 14 residues. The V and J ends lost 6 bases and 6 bases, in that order; junction bases with no gene match: 9. The authors made TCR beta libraries by quantitative 5'-RACE with molecular barcodes. TCRdb passed the 5' RACE reads through MiXCR, listing each CDR3 protein once. The sample yields roughly 700,000 distinct CDR3 sequences, under 20% seen once. The V call is TRBV29-1, the J call TRBJ2-7, with 12 bases aligning to TRBD1. The source material was blood, either unsorted or a sorted T cell fraction (not recorded which). The sequence was collected from a male donor with ankylosing spondylitis. The CDR3, as DNA: TGCAGCGTCGGGGACAGGGGGCGGACCCTCGAGCAGTACTTC. Its translation: CSVGDRGRTLEQYF.